This T cell receptor (beta chain) was sequenced during a study of CD8 T cells in Susac syndrome. Peripheral blood CD8+ and CD4+ T cells were profiled by TCR beta sequencing. V gave up 1 base and J gave up 4 bases; unmatched junction bases: 2. There are 16 residues in the CDR3. cDNA came from roughly 0.53 to 1 ug RNA primed by random hexamers. TCR beta CDR3 was amplified by immunoSEQ covering 54 Vbeta and 13 Jbeta. TCRdb re-analysed the immunoSEQ multiplex PCR reads in MiXCR, keeping a single row per CDR3 protein. Of 100,000 to 150,000 distinct CDR3 sequences listed, about 94% are singletons. This TCR was sampled from a human donor with multiple sclerosis. Sequencing was performed on CD4+ T cells from PBMCs. The chain has TRBV12-3 or TRBV12-4 and TRBJ2-1; 12 nucleotides align to TRBD2. Written as DNA, the CDR3 is TGTGCCAGCAGTTTAGACGGACTAGCGGGATACAATGAGCAGTTCTTC. It codes for CASSLDGLAGYNEQFF.